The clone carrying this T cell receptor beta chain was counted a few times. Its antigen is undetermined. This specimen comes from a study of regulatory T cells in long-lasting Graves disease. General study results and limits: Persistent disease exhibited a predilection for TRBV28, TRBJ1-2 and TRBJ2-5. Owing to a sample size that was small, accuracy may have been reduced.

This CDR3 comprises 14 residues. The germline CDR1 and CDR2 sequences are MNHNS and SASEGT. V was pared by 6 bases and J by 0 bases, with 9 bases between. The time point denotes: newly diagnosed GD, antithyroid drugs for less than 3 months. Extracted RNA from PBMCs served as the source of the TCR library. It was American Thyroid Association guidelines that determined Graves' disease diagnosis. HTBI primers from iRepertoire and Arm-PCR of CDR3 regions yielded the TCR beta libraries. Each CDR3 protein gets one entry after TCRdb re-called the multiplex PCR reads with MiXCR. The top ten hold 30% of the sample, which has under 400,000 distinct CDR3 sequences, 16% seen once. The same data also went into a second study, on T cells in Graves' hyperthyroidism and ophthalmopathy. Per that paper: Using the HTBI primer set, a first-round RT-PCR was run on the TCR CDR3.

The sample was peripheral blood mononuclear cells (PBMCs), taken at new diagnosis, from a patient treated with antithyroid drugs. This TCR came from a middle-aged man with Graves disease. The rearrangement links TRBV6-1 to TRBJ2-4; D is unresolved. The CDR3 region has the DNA TGTGCCAGCAGCAGGAGTTTAGCCAAAAACATTCAGTACTTC. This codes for CASSRSLAKNIQYF.